One and the same sample provided the 20 T cell receptor beta chains below, sequenced in a study of post-analysis software for immune sequencing data. Study-level results: Four or five TRBV segments were significantly more frequent in patients than in controls. TRBV5-6, TRBV5-1 and TRBV20-1 were among these segments.

Carried by the TCR beta cDNA libraries were unique molecular identifiers. TCRdb re-derived calls from the PCR reads in MiXCR, one entry per CDR3 protein. The table includes some 370,000 distinct CDR3 sequences, around 37% detected once. Their antigens are not known. Specimen: blood. All receptors derive from a girl aged 5-17 years with multiple sclerosis.

As for this clonotype: One end of the junction varies from germline; a read error may be responsible. The rearrangement joins TRBV12-3 or TRBV12-4 to TRBJ2-3; D remains unclear. This CDR3 region has 13 residues. This CDR3 is CASTLGTPDAQYF. In DNA form, the CDR3 reads TGTGCCAGCACCCTGGGTACCCCAGATGCGCAGTATTTT.

This clonotype has more than one count but fewer than ten. The chain is built from TRBV27 and TRBJ2-5; D perhaps matches TRBD1 (6 bases). The CDR3 loop spans 13 amino acids. The V end lost 4 bases, the J end lost 4 bases, and 10 bases lay between the germline ends. Germline CDR1 and CDR2: MNHEY and SMNVEV (reference sequence). CDR3: CASSSRTAETQYF. DNA for the CDR3: TGTGCCAGCAGTTCCCGGACAGCAGAGACCCAGTACTTC.

This clonotype was seen more than once but under ten times. CDR3 in amino acids: CASSFSQSYEQYF. Here the CDR3 DNA reads TGTGCCAGCAGTTTTAGTCAAAGCTACGAGCAGTACTTC. V and J are TRBV12-3 or TRBV12-4 and TRBJ2-7, with D uncertain. The germline V and J ends were trimmed by 3 bases and 3 bases, with 9 bases remaining between them. The CDR3 has 13 residues.

The chain uses TRBV6-5 and TRBJ2-7; possible D gene TRBD2, 6 bases. The ends were cut back, 6 bases at V and 3 bases at J, with 18 bases in the middle. Germline lookup yields CDR1 MNHEY and CDR2 SVGAGI. CDR3 size: 15 residues. The CDR3 region is CASSPYSGGIYEQYF. CDR3 sequence (DNA): TGTGCCAGCAGCCCCTACTCCGGGGGAATCTACGAGCAGTACTTC.

This chain joins TRBV12-3 or TRBV12-4 and TRBJ2-7, with D possibly being TRBD1 or TRBD2 (5 bases each). The V and J ends lost 6 bases and 7 bases respectively, with 19 bases between them. CDR3 length: 14 residues. CDR3 amino acids: CASRWGSLSGEQYF. CDR3 DNA: TGTGCCAGCAGGTGGGGGTCTCTCTCGGGAGAGCAGTACTTC.

The rearrangement joins TRBV6-5 to TRBJ2-3, with 13 bases matching TRBD2. The trim removed 2 bases at V and 2 bases at J, leaving 1 base unmatched. The CDR3 totals 16 residues. Germline V CDR1 and CDR2: MNHEY, SVGAGI. Here the CDR3 DNA reads TGTGCCAGCAGTTACGGGACTAGCGGGGCCACAGATACGCAGTATTTT. It translates to CASSYGTSGATDTQYF.

The chain employs TRBV4-1 and TRBJ1-4; 11 nucleotides match TRBD1. Trimming removed 4 bases from V and 10 bases from J; junction bases left unmatched: 11. The CDR3 spans 16 residues. Looked up from germline, CDR1 is MGHRA and CDR2 is YSYEKL. The DNA for the CDR3 is TGCGCCAGCAGCCCGAGGGACAGGGGGGAATATGGAAAACTGTTTTTT. It codes for CASSPRDRGEYGKLFF.

The V gene is TRBV6-5, the J gene TRBJ2-7; the D gene is possibly TRBD1 (6 bases). Trimming shortened V by 6 bases and J by 6 bases, and 12 bases separated the two germline ends. Per germline, CDR1 MNHEY and CDR2 SVGAGI. The CDR3 totals 12 residues. The CDR3 DNA follows: TGTGCCAGCAGACAGGGTGGGGTCGAGCAGTACTTC. Translated: CASRQGGVEQYF.

The chain joins TRBV7-2 to TRBJ1-1, with 9 bases matching TRBD1. Trimming took 5 bases from V and 1 from J; bases not matched to a gene: 5. The length of the CDR3 is 15 residues. The germline V gene has CDR1 SGHTA and CDR2 FQGNSA. The CDR3 reads CASSKRTGENTEAFF. The CDR3 coding sequence is TGTGCCAGCAGCAAACGGACAGGGGAGAACACTGAAGCTTTCTTT.

This sequence joins TRBV5-1 and TRBJ2-7; TRBD1 agrees at 8 bases. V trimming: 0 bases; J trimming: 5 bases; junction bases outside the gene matches: 4. Germline CDR1 reads SGHRS; CDR2 reads YFSETQ. This CDR3 is built from 14 residues. Here the CDR3 reads CASSLGQGKDEQYF. The CDR3 DNA follows: TGCGCCAGCAGCTTGGGACAGGGGAAGGACGAGCAGTACTTC.

The chain couples TRBV20-1 to TRBJ1-2; TRBD1 matches 10 bases. Germline values: CDR1 DFQATT, CDR2 SNEGSKA (reference sequence). Trimming cost V 3 bases and J 0 bases; bases outside gene matches: 4. This CDR3 region has 15 residues. As DNA, the CDR3 is TGCAGTGCTAGGGGGACAGGGGCCTCTAACTATGGCTACACCTTC. Protein product: CSARGTGASNYGYTF.

The chain couples TRBV5-1 to TRBJ2-7; TRBD1 aligns across 12 bases. CDR1 SGHRS and CDR2 YFSETQ come from the germline V gene. Trimming cost V 4 bases and J 0 bases; bases outside gene matches: 5. This CDR3 spans 16 amino acids. The CDR3 nucleotides are TGCGCCAGCAGCCCTGGGGGACAGGGGGCCTCCTACGAGCAGTACTTC. Residues: CASSPGGQGASYEQYF.

The chain joins TRBV12-3 or TRBV12-4 to TRBJ1-2, with 9 bases aligning to TRBD1. Unmatched junction bases numbered 13, after V lost 3 bases and J lost 2 bases. The CDR3 covers 18 residues. The CDR3 sequence: CASSFSRDRVRLNYGYTF. In DNA form, the CDR3 reads TGTGCCAGCAGTTTCTCCCGGGACAGGGTCCGATTGAACTATGGCTACACCTTC.

CDR3 DNA: TGTGCCAGCAGCCAACGAGGAGACGTCGGGAACACTGAAGCTTTCTTT. It yields the protein CASSQRGDVGNTEAFF. This chain uses TRBV4-2 with TRBJ1-1; D unclear. The CDR3 covers 16 residues. From germline, CDR1 is LGHNA and CDR2 YNFKEQ. V lost 2 bases and J lost 1, with 14 bases in between.

A few counts support this clonotype. The gene calls are TRBV11-1 and TRBJ2-1; 8 bases agree with TRBD2. Germline CDR1 reads SGHAT; CDR2 reads FQDESV (reference sequence). Unmatched junction bases numbered 9, after V lost 3 bases and J lost 5 bases. The CDR3 length is 16 residues. CDR3 loop: CASSFPPGGINNEQFF. CDR3 DNA sequence: TGTGCCAGCAGCTTTCCCCCGGGGGGGATAAACAATGAGCAGTTCTTC.

This clonotype was observed a few times. The chain employs TRBV4-1 and TRBJ2-5; the match to TRBD2 covers 8 bases. V was clipped by 4 bases and J by 5 bases; unmatched bases: 9. The V gene's germline CDR1 is MGHRA and CDR2 YSYEKL. The CDR3 is 15 residues long. CDR3 DNA sequence: TGCGCCAGCAGCCGCGGGGGAAGCGGGGGTGAGACCCAGTACTTC. Its translation is CASSRGGSGGETQYF.

For this clonotype: One end of the junction varies from germline; a read error may be responsible. The chain has TRBV7-3 and TRBJ2-1; D call uncertain. The CDR3 covers 17 residues. Germline V gene data show CDR1 as SGHTA and CDR2 as FQGTGA. The DNA of the CDR3 is TGTGCCAACAGCTTAACGGGTTCTGGCGTCGGGTACAATGAGCAGTTCTTC. As protein: CANSLTGSGVGYNEQFF.

A few counts support this clonotype. The gene calls are TRBV9 and TRBJ1-6; D is undetermined. V lost 0 bases to trimming and J lost 8 bases, with 9 bases between them. The CDR3 length is 14 residues. Germline CDR1 SGDLS, CDR2 YYNGEE. CDR3: CASSVAGPHSPLHF. In nucleotides, the CDR3 is TGTGCCAGCAGCGTAGCCGGGCCCCATTCACCCCTCCACTTT. Drawing the rest from reference TRBV9 and TRBJ1-6, the complete variable domain is DSGVTQTPKHLITATGQRVTLRCSPRSGDLSVYWYQQSLDQGLQFLIQYYNGEERAKGNILERFSAQQFPDLHSELNLSSLELGDSALYFCASSVAGPHSPLHFGNGTRLTVT.

The gene calls are TRBV5-1 and TRBJ2-3; 8 bases are a match to TRBD2. Germline assignment: CDR1 SGHRS and CDR2 YFSETQ. V lost 4 bases to trimming and J lost 4 bases; unmatched junction nucleotides: 11. CDR3 length: 16 residues. The CDR3 protein is CASSRTGGGLSDTQYF. CDR3 coding DNA: TGCGCCAGCAGCCGCACTGGCGGGGGGCTTTCAGATACGCAGTATTTT. The whole variable domain, remainder taken from reference TRBV5-1 and TRBJ2-3, is KAGVTQTPRYLIKTRGQQVTLSCSPISGHRSVSWYQQTPGQGLQFLFEYFSETQRNKGNFPGRFSGRQFSNSRSEMNVSTLELGDSALYLCASSRTGGGLSDTQYFGPGTRLTVL.

This clonotype has just a few counts. The chain has TRBV7-2 and TRBJ2-7, with 7 bases aligning to TRBD1. CDR3 length: 15 residues. V trimming: 2 bases; J trimming: 0 bases; junction bases outside the gene matches: 4. Germline V gene sequence: CDR1 SGHTA, CDR2 FQGNSA. DNA of the CDR3: TGTGCCAGCAGCTTAACGGACAGGAACTCCTACGAGCAGTACTTC. As protein: CASSLTDRNSYEQYF.